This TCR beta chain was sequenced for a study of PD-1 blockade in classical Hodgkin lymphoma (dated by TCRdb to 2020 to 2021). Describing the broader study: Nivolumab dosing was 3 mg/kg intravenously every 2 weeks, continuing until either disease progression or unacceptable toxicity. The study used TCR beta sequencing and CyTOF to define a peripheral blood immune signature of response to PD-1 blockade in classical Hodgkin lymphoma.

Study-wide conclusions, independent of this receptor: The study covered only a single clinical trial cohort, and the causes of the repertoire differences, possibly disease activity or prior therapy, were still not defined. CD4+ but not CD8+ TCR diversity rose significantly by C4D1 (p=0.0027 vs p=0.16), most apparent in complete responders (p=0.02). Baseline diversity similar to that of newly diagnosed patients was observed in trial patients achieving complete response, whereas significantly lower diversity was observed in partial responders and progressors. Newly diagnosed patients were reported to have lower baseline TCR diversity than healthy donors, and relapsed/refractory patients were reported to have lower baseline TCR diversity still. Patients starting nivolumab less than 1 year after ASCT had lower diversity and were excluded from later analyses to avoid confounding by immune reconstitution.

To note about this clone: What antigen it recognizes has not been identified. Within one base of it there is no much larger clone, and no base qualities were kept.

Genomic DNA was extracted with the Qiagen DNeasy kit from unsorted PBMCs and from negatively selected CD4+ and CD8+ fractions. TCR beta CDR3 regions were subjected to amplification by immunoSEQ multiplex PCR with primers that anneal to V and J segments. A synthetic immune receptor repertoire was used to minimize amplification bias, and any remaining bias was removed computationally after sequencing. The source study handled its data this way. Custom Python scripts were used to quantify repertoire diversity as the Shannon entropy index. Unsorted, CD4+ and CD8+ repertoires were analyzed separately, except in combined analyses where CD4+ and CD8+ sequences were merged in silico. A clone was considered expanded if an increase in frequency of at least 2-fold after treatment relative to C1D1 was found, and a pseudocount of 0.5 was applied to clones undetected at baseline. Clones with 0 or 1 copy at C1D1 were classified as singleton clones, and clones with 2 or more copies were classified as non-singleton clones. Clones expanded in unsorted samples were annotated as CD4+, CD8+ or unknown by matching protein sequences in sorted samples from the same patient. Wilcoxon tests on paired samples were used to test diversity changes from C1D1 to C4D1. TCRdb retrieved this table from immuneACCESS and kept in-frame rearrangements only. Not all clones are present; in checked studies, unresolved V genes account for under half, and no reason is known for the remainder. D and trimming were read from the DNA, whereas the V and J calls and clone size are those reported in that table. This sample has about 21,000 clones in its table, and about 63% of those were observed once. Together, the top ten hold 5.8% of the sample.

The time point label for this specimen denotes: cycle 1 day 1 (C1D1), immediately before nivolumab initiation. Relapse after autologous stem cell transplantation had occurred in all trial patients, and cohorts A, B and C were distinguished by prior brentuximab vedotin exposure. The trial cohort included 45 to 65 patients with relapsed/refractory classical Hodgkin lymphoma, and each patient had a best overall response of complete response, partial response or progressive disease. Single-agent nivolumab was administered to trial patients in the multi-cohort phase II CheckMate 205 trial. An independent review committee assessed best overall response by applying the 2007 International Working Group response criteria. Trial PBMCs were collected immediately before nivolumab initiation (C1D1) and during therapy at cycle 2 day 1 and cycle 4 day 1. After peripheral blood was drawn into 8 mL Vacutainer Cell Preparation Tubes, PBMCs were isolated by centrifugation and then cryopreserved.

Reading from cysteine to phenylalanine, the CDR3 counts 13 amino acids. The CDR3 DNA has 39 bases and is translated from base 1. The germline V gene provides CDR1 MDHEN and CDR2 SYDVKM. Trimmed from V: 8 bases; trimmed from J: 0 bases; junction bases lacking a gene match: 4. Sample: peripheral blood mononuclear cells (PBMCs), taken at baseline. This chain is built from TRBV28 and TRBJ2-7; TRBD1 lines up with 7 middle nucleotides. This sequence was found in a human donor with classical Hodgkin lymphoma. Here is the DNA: TGTGCCAGCCAGACAGGGAGCTCCTACGAGCAGTACTTC. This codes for CASQTGSSYEQYF.